This T cell receptor beta chain originates from a study of PD-L1 blockade in urothelial cancer. About the study: Patients with male sex and bladder-origin urothelial cancer accounted for about 85% of the roughly 30 enrolled. The analyses of blood took place 3 weeks (second dose) and 6 weeks after treatment start. When blood samples were assessed, the median T cell count was 141,255.

Time point here: peripheral blood 6 weeks after treatment start. Generated by immunoSEQ multiplex PCR, the TCRdb table keeps only in-frame clones and is missing some. The table lists 66,000 or so clones, almost 90% of them singletons. V lost 4 bases and J lost 8; bases outside the gene matches: 8. The CDR3 spans 14 residues. Germline V gene data show CDR1 as LGHNA and CDR2 as YSLEER. This chain uses TRBV4-3 with TRBJ2-1; 7 nucleotides line up with TRBD2. This clonotype was obtained from a man in his 60s with urothelial cancer. This sample comprised PBMCs, obtained around atezolizumab (anti-PD-L1) treatment. This CDR3 is CASSPQLASHEQFF. The DNA of the CDR3 is TGCGCCAGCAGCCCACAACTAGCGAGCCATGAGCAGTTCTTC.